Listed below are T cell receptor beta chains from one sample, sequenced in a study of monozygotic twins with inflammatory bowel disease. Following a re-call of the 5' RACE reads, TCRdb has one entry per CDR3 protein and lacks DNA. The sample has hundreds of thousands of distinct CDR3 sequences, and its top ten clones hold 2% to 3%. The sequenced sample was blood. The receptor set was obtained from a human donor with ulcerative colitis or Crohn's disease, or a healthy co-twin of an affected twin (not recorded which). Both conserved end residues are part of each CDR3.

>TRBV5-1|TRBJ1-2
CASSSGQGMGYTF
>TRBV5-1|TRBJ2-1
CASSLAAQSYNEQFF
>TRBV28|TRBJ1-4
CASSEPEANEKLFF
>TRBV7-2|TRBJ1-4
CASSLVYSATNEKLFF
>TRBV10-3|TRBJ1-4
CAISEGEGEKLFF
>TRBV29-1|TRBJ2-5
CSVGQSGGAVETQYF
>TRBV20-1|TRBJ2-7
CSGAGPLLAEQYF
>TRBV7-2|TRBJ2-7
CASSFRMYEQYF
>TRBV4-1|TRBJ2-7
CASSQGREHEQYF
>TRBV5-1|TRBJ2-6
CASSLEGGYGANVLTF
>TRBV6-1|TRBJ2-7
CASSETRNYEQYF
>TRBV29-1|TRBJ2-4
CSVVLQGPLAKNIQYF
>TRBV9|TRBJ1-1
CASSVVGTPNTEAFF
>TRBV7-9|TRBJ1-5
CASSPDLGGINQPQHF
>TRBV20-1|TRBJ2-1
CSAPRDLYNEQFF
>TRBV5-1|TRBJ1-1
CASSLTGSDTEAFF
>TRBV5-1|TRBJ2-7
CASSLARGVSYEQYF
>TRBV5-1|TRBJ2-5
CASLRGQGRQETQYF
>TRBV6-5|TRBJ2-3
CASRSPSTDTQYF
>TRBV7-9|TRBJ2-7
CASSLGMGLDEQYF
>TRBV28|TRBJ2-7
CASSLGPGVGEQYF
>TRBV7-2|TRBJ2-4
CASSLPEAGGRNMQYF
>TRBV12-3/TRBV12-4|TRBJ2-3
CASTRDSPPDTQYF
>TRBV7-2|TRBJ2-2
CASSVLRGRASGGELFF
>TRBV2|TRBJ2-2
CASSDLGTVTGELFF
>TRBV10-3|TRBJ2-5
CAISSVTSGRETQYF
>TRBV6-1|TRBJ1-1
CASSAGTAPDEAFF
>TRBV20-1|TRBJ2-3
CSARGTPSGGGFTDTQYF
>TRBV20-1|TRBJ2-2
CSASGRNTGELFF